This T cell receptor (beta chain) was identified in a study of cytomegalovirus exposure and HLA in healthy donors. Whole-study findings and limits: In a later analysis, a missense DCLRE1C variant was linked to TCR beta V- and J-gene trimming. HLA allele associations emerged for around 15,000 TCR beta sequences in a later analysis, at 0.05 false discovery rate. A later look showed TCR association rates differing by HLA locus, highest for DRB1 and lowest for HLA-C.

The PCR contained 60 Vbeta and 13 Jbeta primers. The table came from immunoSEQ multiplex PCR; TCRdb's copy has only in-frame clones and leaves some out. Of 65,000 or so clones listed, about 80% are singletons. When sampled, the donors appeared nominally healthy, though they likely had unrecorded immune exposures. This clone has a handful of counts. Its antigen is as yet unknown. What was sequenced was PBMCs. This TCR came from a middle-aged woman in good health and CMV-seropositive.

CDR3 amino acids: CASSPQGLLTYEQFF. CDR3 nucleotide sequence: TGTGCCAGCAGCCCCCAGGGGTTGTTAACCTATGAGCAGTTCTTC. The genes are TRBV14 and TRBJ2-1; perhaps TRBD1 as D (6 bases). The V gene lost 4 bases and the J gene lost 8 bases, with 18 bases spanning the gap. CDR3 length: 15 residues. The germline V gene encodes CDR1 SGHDN and CDR2 FVKESK.